This is a list of T cell receptor beta chains from one sample in a study of blood T cells in healthy people across ages. MiXCR, run by TCRdb on the 5' RACE reads, gives a single entry per CDR3 protein. The sample has some 900,000 distinct CDR3 sequences, roughly 48% seen once; the top ten hold 13%. Sequences were obtained from blood. The receptors here all came from a young man in good health. Both conserved end residues are part of each CDR3. Each record gives: CDR3 protein, V gene, J gene.

CDR3: CASSVGQRAEQFF
V: TRBV9
J: TRBJ2-1

CDR3: CASGQGGIVLTNEKLFF
V: TRBV4-2
J: TRBJ1-4

CDR3: CASRDTLTGRDNSPLHF
V: TRBV6-1
J: TRBJ1-6

CDR3: CASSLEGHTEAFF
V: TRBV11-2
J: TRBJ1-1

CDR3: CASSLASGLARAEQYF
V: TRBV7-2
J: TRBJ2-7

CDR3: CTISPGEGRTDTQYF
V: TRBV10-3
J: TRBJ2-3

CDR3: CASSQDRGTKGPNEQFF
V: TRBV4-1
J: TRBJ2-1

CDR3: CASSEWPQGMDEQFF
V: TRBV25-1
J: TRBJ2-1

CDR3: CAITPNGAGNYGYTF
V: TRBV10-3
J: TRBJ1-2

CDR3: CASSWDGSPSGYTF
V: TRBV5-4
J: TRBJ1-2

CDR3: CASSQIQGSNQPQHF
V: TRBV4-2
J: TRBJ1-5

CDR3: CASTAGTGWLETQYF
V: TRBV7-2
J: TRBJ2-5

CDR3: CASSPSGQKNSPLHF
V: TRBV18
J: TRBJ1-6

CDR3: CATSRGEEKLFF
V: TRBV15
J: TRBJ1-4

CDR3: CASREGQGGGELFF
V: TRBV6-1
J: TRBJ2-2

CDR3: CSAARRRDSNQPQHF
V: TRBV20-1
J: TRBJ1-5